The 28 T cell receptor beta chains given below trace back to one sample, sequenced in a study of control samples from healthy donors and cancer patients (dated by TCRdb to 2018 to 2021). Libraries came from the immunoSEQ multiplex PCR assay. TCRdb's version of the immuneACCESS table is confined to in-frame rearrangements and falls short of the full clone set. An unresolved V gene accounts for under half of the shortfall where checked; the remainder is of unknown origin. Present in this sample are approximately 58,000 clones, about 90% of which were seen just once. Roughly 13% of the sample is taken by the ten largest. Sample: PBMCs. The receptors here all came from a woman aged 55-75 years with lung cancer.

J is TRBJ2-7 and V is TRBV10-3; tentatively, D is TRBD1 or TRBD2 (6 bases each). The CDR3 loop spans 14 amino acids. Germline CDR1 and CDR2: ENHRY and SYGVKD. The V gene lost 0 bases and the J gene lost 2 bases, with 8 bases spanning the gap. The CDR3 coding sequence is TGTGCCATCAGTGAGTCGGGGGGCCCCTACGAGCAGTACTTC. The encoded protein is CAISESGGPYEQYF.

The V gene is TRBV6-6, the J gene TRBJ2-3; D perhaps matches TRBD1 (6 bases). Deletions cut 7 bases from V and 0 bases from J, with 17 bases between. Germline CDR1 and CDR2: MNHNY and SVGAGI (reference sequence). CDR3 length: 16 amino acids. CDR3 DNA sequence: TGTGCCAGCACCCCAGGGGCTGGCGGAAGCACAGATACGCAGTATTTT. Its protein product is CASTPGAGGSTDTQYF.

The V and J genes are TRBV11-2 and TRBJ2-7; TRBD2 agrees at 10 bases. This CDR3 comprises 17 residues. Per the germline V gene, CDR1 is SGHAT and CDR2 is FQNNGV. V was pared by 5 bases and J by 7 bases, with 17 bases of the junction left unmatched. In DNA form, the CDR3 reads TGTGCCAGCAGCCCCCTGGTTATAGCGGGGGGAGATGGGGAGCAGTACTTC. This sequence encodes CASSPLVIAGGDGEQYF.

The V and J genes are TRBV3-1 (or the pseudogene TRBV3-2) and TRBJ2-1, with D unresolved. Germline V gene data show CDR1 as LGHDT and CDR2 as YNNKEL (reference sequence). The CDR3 covers 15 residues. The V end lost 0 bases, the J end lost 0 bases, and 6 bases lay between the germline ends. DNA for the CDR3: TGTGCCAGCAGCCAAGAAGTGAGCTCCTACAATGAGCAGTTCTTC. Protein product: CASSQEVSSYNEQFF.

V gene TRBV6-6 combines with J gene TRBJ2-5, with TRBD2 matching 12 bases. Germline lookup yields CDR1 MNHNY and CDR2 SVGAGI (reference sequence). V lost 4 bases and J lost 0; bases outside the gene matches: 3. CDR3 size: 16 residues. CDR3 in amino acids: CASSSLAGGHQETQYF. In nucleotides, the CDR3 is TGTGCCAGCAGTTCACTAGCGGGGGGCCACCAAGAGACCCAGTACTTC.

The gene calls are TRBV29-1 and TRBJ1-1; tentatively, D is TRBD1 (6 bases). CDR3 length equals 11 residues. V was clipped by 4 bases and J by 4 bases, with 7 bases between them. Germline assignment: CDR1 SQVTM and CDR2 ANQGSEA. CDR3 protein: CSVGGATEAFF. Here the CDR3 DNA reads TGCAGCGTTGGGGGGGCCACTGAAGCTTTCTTT.

This clone was recorded a few times. The V call is TRBV5-5, the J call TRBJ1-4, with no clear D. Between the trimmed V and J ends, which lost 1 base and 8 bases, there was a span of 15 bases. CDR1 SGHKS and CDR2 YYEKEE come from the germline V gene (reference sequence). The CDR3 is 15 residues long. CDR3 amino acids: CASSLWGEVGEKLFF. DNA for the CDR3: TGTGCCAGCAGCTTGTGGGGTGAGGTTGGGGAAAAACTGTTTTTT.

This clone has just a few counts. The chain combines TRBV6-6 with TRBJ2-3; 7 bases line up with TRBD1. Germline CDR1 is MNHNY and CDR2 is SVGAGI (reference sequence). The trim removed 4 bases at V and 0 bases at J, leaving 7 bases unmatched. The CDR3 is made up of 16 amino acids. DNA for the CDR3: TGTGCCAGCAGTTTCTCCTCGACAGGGAGCACAGATACGCAGTATTTT. This gives the protein CASSFSSTGSTDTQYF.

The J gene is TRBJ2-7, the V gene TRBV5-1, with D possibly matching TRBD1 (6 bases). Trimming shortened V by 0 bases and J by 5 bases, and 9 bases separated the two germline ends. CDR1 and CDR2 (germline): SGHRS, YFSETQ. The CDR3 has 13 amino acids. CDR3 protein: CASSLVDSHEQYF. As DNA, the CDR3 is TGCGCCAGCAGCTTGGTGGACAGCCACGAGCAGTACTTC. The full variable domain, its missing parts supplied by reference TRBV5-1 and TRBJ2-7, is KAGVTQTPRYLIKTRGQQVTLSCSPISGHRSVSWYQQTPGQGLQFLFEYFSETQRNKGNFPGRFSGRQFSNSRSEMNVSTLELGDSALYLCASSLVDSHEQYFGPGTRLTVT.

The rearrangement uses TRBV5-6 and TRBJ1-1; 8 bases match TRBD1. CDR1 is SGHDT, CDR2 YYEEEE, per germline. The J segment lost 5 bases and the V segment lost 5 bases, leaving 11 bases of the junction unmatched. This CDR3 region has 15 residues. CDR3 DNA: TGTGCCAGCAGACAAGGACAGGGAGAATGGACTGAAGCTTTCTTT. Its translation is CASRQGQGEWTEAFF.

V gene TRBV28 combines with J gene TRBJ1-6; D unresolved. This CDR3 has 13 amino acids. Germline V gene data show CDR1 as MDHEN and CDR2 as SYDVKM. The V end lost 6 bases, the J end lost 3 bases, and 6 bases lay between the germline ends. CDR3 in amino acids: CASRVGYNSPLHF. The CDR3 DNA sequence: TGTGCCAGCAGGGTGGGCTATAATTCACCCCTCCACTTT.

The chain is built from TRBV6-5 and TRBJ1-5; possible D gene TRBD1, 6 bases. This CDR3 has 14 residues. V lost 7 bases, J lost 2 bases, and 12 bases lay in between. CDR1 MNHEY and CDR2 SVGAGI come from the germline V gene. As DNA, the CDR3 is TGTGCCAGCACTGCAGGGGAGGGCAATCAGCCCCAGCATTTT. It yields the protein CASTAGEGNQPQHF.

The chain employs TRBV2 and TRBJ1-5, with a possible D match to TRBD1 (5 bases). Germline values: CDR1 SNHLY, CDR2 FYNNEI. This CDR3 comprises 12 residues. V was shortened by 3 bases and J by 7 bases, with 7 bases between the two germline ends. The CDR3 nucleotides are TGTGCCAGCAGTGATTCAGGGCAGCCCCAGCATTTT. Encoded protein: CASSDSGQPQHF.

The rearrangement uses TRBV10-3 and TRBJ1-4; possibly TRBD1 for D (5 bases). The length of the CDR3 is 14 residues. V was trimmed by 2 bases and J by 7 bases, leaving 11 bases between them. Germline V lookup: CDR1 ENHRY, CDR2 SYGVKD. As DNA, the CDR3 is TGTGCCATCAGTGAGCCGGGGCAGGGTGAAAAACTGTTTTTT. Residues: CAISEPGQGEKLFF.

As for this clone: One end of the junction does not line up with germline, which may come from a read error. V is TRBV6-1 and J is TRBJ1-5; D uncertain. Per germline, CDR1 MNHNS and CDR2 SASEGT. The CDR3 loop spans 14 amino acids. CDR3 amino acids: CASSEIGWNRPQHF. Written as DNA, the CDR3 is TGTGCCAGCAGTGAAATTGGCTGGAATCGGCCCCAGCATTTT.

The V call is TRBV15, the J call TRBJ1-2; D gene unclear. Trimming stripped 3 bases from V and 1 base from J, with 12 bases between. The germline V gene encodes CDR1 LNHNV and CDR2 YYDKDF (reference sequence). There are 15 residues in the CDR3. The CDR3 region has the DNA TGTGCCACCAGCAGTTTAAGGGCGCATAACTATGGCTACACCTTC. Residues: CATSSLRAHNYGYTF.

Here the CDR3 DNA reads TGTGCCAGCTCGCGCGACAGGGAGGCTGGAAACACCATATATTTT. Amino acids: CASSRDREAGNTIYF. V gene TRBV18 combines with J gene TRBJ1-3; 7 bases agree with TRBD1. The CDR3 is made up of 15 amino acids. CDR1 is KGHSH and CDR2 is LQKENI in the germline V gene. J lost 2 bases, V lost 6 bases, and 7 bases had no gene match.

The CDR3 sequence is CASSLTGVSNQPQHF. CDR3 bases: TGTGCCAGCAGTTTAACCGGGGTTAGCAATCAGCCCCAGCATTTT. This chain links TRBV27 with TRBJ1-5; no definite D call. V was clipped by 2 bases and J by 0 bases, with 8 bases between them. This CDR3 region has 15 residues. Germline V gene sequence: CDR1 MNHEY, CDR2 SMNVEV (reference sequence).

J is TRBJ2-3 and V is TRBV6-5; 7 nucleotides line up with TRBD1. CDR1 and CDR2 (germline): MNHEY, SVGAGI. CDR3 size: 13 residues. After removal of 5 bases from V and 8 bases from J, the junction contained 7 bases not matched to a gene. CDR3 DNA sequence: TGTGCCAGCAGTCGTACTTACAGGGGTACGCAGTATTTT. Its translation: CASSRTYRGTQYF.

This chain connects TRBV27 to TRBJ1-1; tentatively, D is TRBD1 (5 bases). CDR3 length equals 11 residues. V was clipped by 7 bases and J by 4 bases, with 7 bases between them. Germline CDR1 and CDR2: MNHEY and SMNVEV (reference sequence). For the CDR3, the DNA is TGTGCCAGCACGGGACGCACTGAAGCTTTCTTT. Residues: CASTGRTEAFF.

CDR3 sequence reads: CASSLAIAGVGYSGANVLTF. In DNA form, the CDR3 reads TGCGCCAGCAGCTTGGCCATCGCTGGGGTGGGTTACTCTGGGGCCAACGTCCTGACTTTC. The genes are TRBV5-1 and TRBJ2-6; D is ambiguous. V lost 0 bases, J lost 0 bases, and 19 bases lay in between. The CDR3 spans 20 residues. Germline V lookup: CDR1 SGHRS, CDR2 YFSETQ.

The V gene is TRBV12-3 or TRBV12-4, the J gene TRBJ1-5; unclear D gene. Trimming cost V 8 bases and J 11 bases, with 19 bases left between them. This CDR3 comprises 13 residues. CDR3 DNA: TGTGCCAGCGGGCCAGCGGGAATCAGCGCCCAGCATTTT. It specifies CASGPAGISAQHF.

CDR3 amino acids: CASSLAGLSPLHF. CDR3 DNA: TGTGCCAGCAGCTTGGCAGGCCTTTCACCCCTCCACTTT. V is TRBV11-2 and J is TRBJ1-6; the D is unclear. Trimming left V 3 bases short and J 9 bases short, with 9 bases between. Per the germline V gene, CDR1 is SGHAT and CDR2 is FQNNGV. This CDR3 has 13 residues.

This chain links TRBV5-1 with TRBJ1-1, with 9 bases lining up with TRBD1. The V gene end was trimmed by 4 bases and the J gene end by 0 bases; junction bases not matched to a gene: 10. The CDR3 is made up of 17 amino acids. Looked up from germline, CDR1 is SGHRS and CDR2 is YFSETQ. The CDR3 region is CASSDMDRGLMNTEAFF. Here the CDR3 DNA reads TGCGCCAGCAGCGATATGGACAGGGGCTTAATGAACACTGAAGCTTTCTTT. Full variable domain (outside the CDR3, taken from reference TRBV5-1 and TRBJ1-1): KAGVTQTPRYLIKTRGQQVTLSCSPISGHRSVSWYQQTPGQGLQFLFEYFSETQRNKGNFPGRFSGRQFSNSRSEMNVSTLELGDSALYLCASSDMDRGLMNTEAFFGQGTRLTVV.

This chain links TRBV18 with TRBJ2-1, with 9 bases identical to TRBD1. V was clipped by 6 bases and J by 8 bases; unmatched bases: 14. Germline assignment: CDR1 KGHSH and CDR2 LQKENI. The CDR3 loop spans 16 amino acids. CDR3 DNA sequence: TGTGCCAGCTCCCGACGAGGGACAGGGAATCTCGATGAGCAGTTCTTC. It is translated as CASSRRGTGNLDEQFF.

The gene calls are TRBV24-1 and TRBJ2-3; 8 bases align to TRBD1. This CDR3 contains 16 residues. The trim removed 4 bases at V and 2 bases at J, leaving 7 bases unmatched. The V gene's germline CDR1 is KGHDR and CDR2 SFDVKD. The CDR3 DNA sequence: TGTGCCACCAGTGAGCCGGGACAGGAGAACACAGATACGCAGTATTTT. Protein sequence: CATSEPGQENTDTQYF.

This clone was detected once. The rearrangement joins TRBV5-1 to TRBJ2-3; the D call may be TRBD1 or TRBD2 (6 bases each). CDR3 length: 16 residues. Germline CDR1 reads SGHRS; CDR2 reads YFSETQ. V gave up 4 bases and J gave up 2 bases, with 17 bases separating them. The CDR3 bases are TGCGCCAGCAGCCCCCAGGGAGGACAGTTCACAGATACGCAGTATTTT. Its translation: CASSPQGGQFTDTQYF.

The V and J genes are TRBV12-3 or TRBV12-4 and TRBJ1-1; unclear D gene. V shed 6 bases and J shed 1 base, with 9 bases lying between them. The CDR3 has 13 amino acids. The chain's CDR3 is CASRPQENTEAFF. CDR3 bases: TGTGCCAGCAGGCCTCAGGAGAACACTGAAGCTTTCTTT.